This T cell receptor beta chain was retrieved from a study of post-analysis software for immune sequencing data (dated by TCRdb to 2014 to 2015). For context, the study as a whole: Relapsing-remitting, secondary progressive and progressive-relapsing multiple sclerosis were recorded as disease courses, and subtype annotation was lacking for some patients. The patient repertoires were compared against some twelve previously published healthy control repertoires obtained from donors aged roughly 6 to 28 years. A subset of samples was prepared in parallel using single-end sample barcoding, then pooled and co-amplified after Illumina adapter ligation. Study-wide findings and limitations: Compared with controls, multiple sclerosis patients had significantly lower normalized Chao1 diversity, a finding suggesting substantial peripheral T-cell clonal expansion. Strong co-clustering of samples prepared in the same batch was shown by direct clustering with F measure, prompting a batch-effect correction. The multiple sclerosis patient group was slightly younger than the control group. Patients showed significantly higher frequencies than controls for a handful of TRBV segments, among them TRBV5-6, TRBV5-1 and TRBV20-1.

The germline V gene sets CDR1 to SQVTM and CDR2 to ANQGSEA. The CDR3 numbers 13 residues from cysteine through phenylalanine. Of the read, only the CDR3 DNA is kept; its 39 bases are in frame from base 1. V drops 1 base and J drops 6 bases, leaving 12 bases in between. Receptor libraries were prepared by PCR. The data were produced on an Illumina HiSeq 2500. To reduce PCR and sequencing biases, unique molecular identifiers were incorporated into the TCR beta cDNA libraries. Around 500,000 cDNA molecules were obtained for every 1 to 10 million input T cells, so each molecule roughly corresponded to one T cell. The patient libraries were prepared and sequenced using the same protocol as the earlier healthy control dataset. Within a given batch, samples were prepared together, multiplexed and sequenced on the same HiSeq lane. On the authors' methods: MIGEC handled the raw barcoded reads, throwing out single-read molecular identifier groups before consensus assembly and CDR3 extraction. Clonotype tables were post-analysed with VDJtools, and diversity was normalized by down-sampling all datasets to the smallest sample size. To correct batch-related cross-sample contamination, repertoire overlap clustering matched CDR3 amino acid sequences but not nucleotide sequences. TCRdb reran the public reads through fastp at Q25 and MiXCR, keeping productive beta chains. Each CDR3 protein appears once, grouped with its most common genes and DNA. The V and J calls shown here were made by TCRdb, not taken from the authors' results. The sample has 600,000 to 700,000 distinct CDR3 sequences on record, over 45% of them singletons. The ten biggest clones cover roughly 12% of the sample.

To demonstrate the VDJtools post-analysis software, TCR beta repertoires were profiled from the peripheral blood of about 14 young patients with multiple sclerosis. The patients with multiple sclerosis were children and adolescents between about 6 and 17 years of age. To note about this clonotype: The target of this receptor is not known. No base qualities exist here, and no much larger clone lies one base off it.

Specimen: blood. The TCR sequence derives from a girl aged 2 to 9 with multiple sclerosis. This chain joins TRBV29-1 to TRBJ1-2, with the D gene call left open. The CDR3 protein: CSVEVQQVNGYTF. The DNA is as follows: TGCAGCGTTGAAGTTCAGCAGGTGAATGGCTACACCTTC.